Here is one T cell receptor (beta chain) with its context. Which antigen it targets is not known. No quality values exist for individual bases; no much larger clone is one base distant. V drops 5 bases and J drops 5 bases, leaving 10 bases in between. There are 14 amino acids in the CDR3, from cysteine to phenylalanine inclusive. Just CDR3 DNA is preserved here, 42 bases in frame from base 1. The germline V gene encodes CDR1 WSHSY and CDR2 SAAADI. The data were obtained in a study of blood T cell repertoires in COVID-19 (dated by TCRdb to about 2020). About the investigation overall: The collaborator samples originated in the United States, Italy and Spain and spanned the acute and convalescent phases of COVID-19. The material from the prospective study consisted of cDNA or gDNA derived from T cells, B-cell-depleted T cells, or PBMCs. Subjects who had been exposed to COVID-19, were actively infected with it, or had recovered from it provided the deeply sampled blood TCRbeta repertoires that made up the dataset. A freely available public database, intended as a resource for researchers studying the immune response to SARS-CoV-2, is where the repertoires were released. Samples were obtained from the ongoing ImmuneRACE study (first 160 participants) and from over 1,000 subjects provided by 6 global collaborators. Sample metadata almost always included a de-identified subject ID, COVID-19 status, age in years and sex. HLA class I and class II types, where available, came from metadata supplied by the sample provider rather than from assay-based typing.

General conclusions and limits of the study: Clinical and demographic metadata were provided uncurated, with the amount varying by source and participant.

The immunoSEQ Assay, a bias-controlled multiplex PCR, was used to amplify TCRbeta CDR3 regions from genomic DNA. The original methods were these. Within the assay, amplification of reference gene primers was used to estimate how many nucleated cells each sample contained. To quantify the absolute abundance of each unique TCRbeta CDR3 rearrangement, sequence reads were collapsed and filtered. Productive Simpson clonality was computed per sample as the square root of Simpson's diversity index over productive rearrangements. TCRdb re-hosts the immuneACCESS table, in-frame sequences only. Its copies lack some clones; in the studies checked, an unresolved V gene accounts for under half of them, and the cause for the rest is not known. The D gene and trimming were derived from the DNA, and the V and J assignments and clone size from that table. This sample lists 150,000 to 200,000 clones; roughly 84% were detected once. The ten largest clones represent over 1.5% of the sample.

The collaborating institutions used their own protocols to collect whole blood in K2EDTA tubes. For TCRbeta analysis, collaborators shipped samples as frozen whole blood, isolated PBMCs, or DNA extracted from either of those sample types. The clonotype comes from a human donor in a cohort sampled during active COVID-19. The chain is made from TRBV10-2 and TRBJ1-6, with the D gene not confidently named. Sequencing was carried out using peripheral blood. CDR3 sequence: CASSKALDNSPLHF. The DNA sequence follows: TGCGCCAGCAGTAAGGCGCTAGATAATTCACCCCTCCACTTT.